These 18 T cell receptor beta chains came from one sample sequenced in a study of tissue T cells after allogeneic stem cell transplantation. TCRdb's copy holds only in-frame clones and misses some; the assay was immunoSEQ multiplex PCR. Of 6,500 to 9,000 clones detected, roughly 46% appear once; the ten largest clones hold around 2.2%. Noted time point: mouse harvest day 7 after allogeneic transplant. Mouse grafts combined 10^7 T-cell-depleted bone marrow cells with 10^6 splenic CD5+ T cells. The sequenced material came from skin. Every receptor here comes from a female BALB/c mouse given C57BL/6 T cells with graft-versus-host disease after an allogeneic hematopoietic cell transplant.

To note about this clone: Each gene name is a mouse one. The part of the CDR3 DNA that was read is TGTGCCAGCTCTAGGACTGGGGTCCAGGGAGAAACGCTGTAT. Its protein is CASSRTGVQGETLY. The complete CDR3 sequence is CASSRTGVQGETLYF. The chain joins TRBV12-2 to TRBJ2-3; 9 bases match TRBD2. Read sequence stops 1 residue before the CDR3 end, and the germline J gene provides the missing end. Trimming took 3 bases from V and 5 from J; bases not matched to a gene: 8. From germline, CDR1 is SGHLS and CDR2 HYDKME. The CDR3 runs 15 residues.

With regard to this clone: Mouse gene names apply. Coverage ceases 1 residue before the CDR3 finishes, and the germline J gene fills in the end. The chain links TRBV1 to TRBJ2-5; 7 bases line up with TRBD2. CDR1 and CDR2 (germline): NSQYPW, LRSPGD (reference sequence). The CDR3 sequence is 15 residues long. V shed 1 base, J shed 0 bases, and the junction held 1 base outside the gene matches. This CDR3 is CTCSAAGGNQDTQYF. CDR3 DNA (partial): TGCACCTGCAGTGCAGCTGGGGGTAACCAAGACACCCAGTAC.

Regarding this clone: Gene names are the mouse ones. The CDR3 end falls 1 residue outside the read, so it is completed with the germline J gene. V usage is TRBV3 and J usage is TRBJ2-7, with a possible D match to TRBD2 (6 bases). In germline, CDR1 is SNHLY, CDR2 FYNGKV (reference sequence). The CDR3 covers 14 residues. V lost 0 bases, J lost 0 bases, and 6 bases lay in between. The CDR3 DNA, read in part, is TGTGCCAGCAGCTTAGCCTGGGGCTCCTATGAACAGTAC. Translation: CASSLAWGSYEQY. The complete CDR3 reads CASSLAWGSYEQYF. The full variable domain, with the rest looked up from reference TRBV3 and TRBJ2-7, is GPKVLQIPSHQIIDMGQMVTLNCDPVSNHLYFYWYKQILGQQMEFLVNFYNGKVMEKSKLFKDQFSVERPDGSYFTLKIQPTALEDSAVYFCASSLAWGSYEQYFGPGTRLTVL.

Concerning this clone itself: Germline and genes here are mouse. Coverage ceases 1 residue before the CDR3 finishes, and the germline J gene fills in the end. The rearrangement joins TRBV3 to TRBJ1-2; D uncertain. The CDR3 spans 13 residues. The germline V gene has CDR1 SNHLY and CDR2 FYNGKV (reference sequence). V shed 1 base and J shed 6 bases, with 9 bases lying between them. The CDR3 sequence: CASSLGEFPDYTF. Incomplete CDR3 DNA: TGTGCCAGCAGCTTAGGGGAGTTCCCCGACTACACC. The entire variable domain, with the rest obtained from reference TRBV3 and TRBJ1-2, is as follows: GPKVLQIPSHQIIDMGQMVTLNCDPVSNHLYFYWYKQILGQQMEFLVNFYNGKVMEKSKLFKDQFSVERPDGSYFTLKIQPTALEDSAVYFCASSLGEFPDYTFGSGTRLLVI.

This clone ranks as medium-sized. Genes here carry mouse names. The CDR3 end lies 1 residue beyond the end of the read and is filled in from the germline J gene. This chain uses TRBV26 with TRBJ2-2, with D unresolved. V was pared by 4 bases and J by 0 bases, with 3 bases between. Germline-derived CDR1 and CDR2 are KGHPV and FQNQEV (reference sequence). The CDR3 is 13 residues long. The CDR3 here is CASSRANTGQLYF. The covered CDR3 bases are TGTGCCAGCAGTCGAGCAAACACCGGGCAGCTCTAC.

Concerning this clone: These gene names are mouse names. The sequence runs out 1 residue before the end of the CDR3; the remainder is reconstructed from the germline J gene. This rearrangement joins TRBV3 to TRBJ2-4; the D is unclear. V lost 4 bases and J 0 bases, leaving 8 bases between the germline ends. The CDR3 sequence is 14 residues long. Per the germline V gene, CDR1 is SNHLY and CDR2 is FYNGKV (reference sequence). The CDR3 DNA, read in part, is TGTGCCAGCAGCTCCCAGAATAGTCAAAACACCTTGTAC. As protein: CASSSQNSQNTLY. The full CDR3 protein reads CASSSQNSQNTLYF.

Comments on this clone: The genes are named according to mouse. Coverage ceases 1 residue before the CDR3 finishes, and the germline J gene fills in the end. The V gene is TRBV3, the J gene TRBJ2-1, with 8 bases identical to TRBD1. This CDR3 contains 15 residues. The ends lost 2 bases at V and 8 bases at J; junction bases unmatched: 8. CDR1 SNHLY and CDR2 FYNGKV come from the germline V gene (reference sequence). The CDR3: CASSLWTGRRTEQFF. The CDR3 DNA, read in part, is TGTGCCAGCAGCTTATGGACAGGGAGACGGACTGAGCAGTTC.

As for this clone: The germline and genes are mouse ones. With the read ending 1 residue before the CDR3 end, the germline J gene is used to fill in that end. V is TRBV3 and J is TRBJ1-6; D not resolved. Being an ORF, TRBJ1-6 has a function that is uncertain. The CDR3 spans 13 residues. Per the germline V gene, CDR1 is SNHLY and CDR2 is FYNGKV (reference sequence). V was pared by 6 bases and J by 0 bases, with 3 bases between. CDR3 DNA (partial): TGTGCCAGCAGTAATTCCTATAATTCGCCCCTCTAC. Its translation: CASSNSYNSPLY. In full, the CDR3 is CASSNSYNSPLYF.

Comment on this clone: The genes and germline here are from mouse. This CDR3 is CSSSHSQGAGNSPLYF. The sequenced CDR3 bases are TGCTCCAGCAGTCACTCACAGGGGGCAGGGAATTCGCCCCTCTAC. The V call is TRBV23, the J call TRBJ1-6; no DNA check was done on the table's D call, TRBD1. The read falls 1 residue short of the CDR3 end, and the missing part is taken from the germline J gene. TRBJ1-6 qualifies as an ORF whose function is uncertain. The CDR3 has 16 residues. The germline CDR1 and CDR2 sequences are KGHTA and FQNQQP.

As concerns this clone: Gene names and germline refer to mouse. The CDR3 is cut off 1 residue early in the read; its end comes from the germline J gene. This sequence joins TRBV23 and TRBJ2-1; TRBD2, as called in the table, went unchecked against the DNA. The CDR3 is 16 residues long. Germline values: CDR1 KGHTA, CDR2 FQNQQP. CDR3 sequence reads: CSSSLRLGGNYAEQFF. Incomplete CDR3 DNA: TGCTCCAGCAGTCTCCGACTGGGGGGGAACTATGCTGAGCAGTTC.

This clone is deemed medium-sized (0.01 to 0.1%). Mouse names are used for the genes. The read is 1 residue too short to cover the CDR3 end, so that end is filled in from the germline J gene. This rearrangement joins TRBV17 to TRBJ1-1; TRBD1 is a possible D gene (5 bases). The CDR3 is 15 residues long. Trimming stripped 0 bases from V and 0 bases from J, with 8 bases between. Germline CDR1 is MNHDT and CDR2 is YYDKIL. The covered CDR3 bases are TGTGCTAGCAGTAGAGATTGGGGGGCAAACACAGAAGTCTTC. Amino acids: CASSRDWGANTEVF. The entire CDR3 sequence reads CASSRDWGANTEVFF.

This clone was seen more than once but under ten times. Mouse gene names apply. The part of the CDR3 DNA that was read is TGTGCCAGCTCTGAGGGACTGGGGGTAGCGCTGTAT. It yields the protein CASSEGLGVALY. The entire CDR3 protein is CASSEGLGVALYF. V is TRBV12-1 and J is TRBJ2-3, with TRBD2 identical over 11 bases. The read comes to an end 1 residue before the CDR3 does, leaving the germline J gene to fill in the end. Germline CDR1 and CDR2: SGHSN and HYEKVE. The CDR3 loop spans 13 amino acids. Trimming at V came to 3 bases and at J to 10 bases, leaving 5 bases not matched to a gene.

This clone has only a few counts. Gene and germline names: mouse. The CDR3 end falls 1 residue outside the read, so it is completed with the germline J gene. The rearrangement links TRBV26 to TRBJ1-1; D remains unclear. Germline V lookup: CDR1 KGHPV, CDR2 FQNQEV (reference sequence). V lost 2 bases and J lost 0, with 7 bases in between. CDR3 length: 14 residues. Partial CDR3 DNA: TGTGCCAGCAGTCTGGAGACATCAAACACAGAAGTCTTC. Translation gives CASSLETSNTEVF. In full, the CDR3 is CASSLETSNTEVFF.

This clone has more than one count but fewer than ten. Each gene name is a mouse one. Read sequence stops 1 residue before the CDR3 end, and the germline J gene provides the missing end. The genes are TRBV26 and TRBJ1-4; 7 nucleotides agree with TRBD1. CDR1 is KGHPV and CDR2 is FQNQEV in the germline V gene (reference sequence). Trimming cost V 2 bases and J 4 bases; bases outside gene matches: 4. The CDR3 is made up of 15 amino acids. CDR3 bases read: TGTGCCAGCAGTCTGAGAGGGGGCAGCAACGAAAGATTATTT. Translated, it gives CASSLRGGSNERLF. The whole CDR3 protein is CASSLRGGSNERLFF.

This clone was seen a few times. Gene names and germline match the mouse. The CDR3 is cut off 1 residue early in the read; its end comes from the germline J gene. J is TRBJ1-2 and V is TRBV26; D is perhaps TRBD1 (5 bases). The CDR3 has 14 residues. CDR1 is KGHPV and CDR2 is FQNQEV in the germline V gene (reference sequence). V was trimmed by 2 bases and J by 1 base, leaving 8 bases between them. CDR3 protein: CASSLPGINSDYTF. The covered CDR3 bases are TGTGCCAGCAGTCTGCCAGGGATAAACTCCGACTACACC.

This clone was detected only a few times. Gene names denote mouse genes. The read finishes 1 residue shy of the CDR3 end, and the germline J gene is used to complete it. This chain uses TRBV26 with TRBJ2-1, with 8 nucleotides matching TRBD1. Germline V lookup: CDR1 KGHPV, CDR2 FQNQEV (reference sequence). The CDR3 spans 14 residues. Trimming cost V 0 bases and J 10 bases; bases outside gene matches: 5. CDR3 DNA, as far as it was read: TGTGCCAGCAGTCTGTCAGACAGGGGCCCCGAGCAGTTC. Translation: CASSLSDRGPEQF. The entire CDR3 protein is CASSLSDRGPEQFF. The full variable domain, rest sourced from reference TRBV26 and TRBJ2-1, is NSKVIQTPRYLVKGQGQKAKMRCIPEKGHPVVFWYQQNKNNEFKFLINFQNQEVLQQIDMTEKRFSAECPSNSPCSLEIQSSEAGDSALYLCASSLSDRGPEQFFGPGTRLTVL.

Points on this clone: Germline and genes: mouse. The read gets to within 1 residue of the CDR3 end, and the germline J gene fills in the rest. The chain couples TRBV23 to TRBJ2-2; the table's TRBD1 call for D was not verified on the DNA. Germline V gene data show CDR1 as KGHTA and CDR2 as FQNQQP. The CDR3 has 15 amino acids. CDR3 bases read: TGCTCCAGCAGTCAGAACAGGGTCAACACCGGGCAGCTCTAC. It codes for CSSSQNRVNTGQLY. The complete CDR3 protein is CSSSQNRVNTGQLYF.

This clone was found a few times. Mouse names are used for the genes. The read comes to an end 1 residue before the CDR3 does, leaving the germline J gene to fill in the end. J is TRBJ1-2 and V is TRBV26; D is possibly TRBD1 (5 bases). With 4 bases removed from V and 4 bases from J, the gap between germline ends came to 10 bases. There are 13 residues in the CDR3. Per the germline V gene, CDR1 is KGHPV and CDR2 is FQNQEV (reference sequence). The CDR3 DNA, read in part, is TGTGCCAGCAGTCCTGGACACGGCTCCGACTACACC. The encoded protein is CASSPGHGSDYT. The whole CDR3 protein reads CASSPGHGSDYTF.